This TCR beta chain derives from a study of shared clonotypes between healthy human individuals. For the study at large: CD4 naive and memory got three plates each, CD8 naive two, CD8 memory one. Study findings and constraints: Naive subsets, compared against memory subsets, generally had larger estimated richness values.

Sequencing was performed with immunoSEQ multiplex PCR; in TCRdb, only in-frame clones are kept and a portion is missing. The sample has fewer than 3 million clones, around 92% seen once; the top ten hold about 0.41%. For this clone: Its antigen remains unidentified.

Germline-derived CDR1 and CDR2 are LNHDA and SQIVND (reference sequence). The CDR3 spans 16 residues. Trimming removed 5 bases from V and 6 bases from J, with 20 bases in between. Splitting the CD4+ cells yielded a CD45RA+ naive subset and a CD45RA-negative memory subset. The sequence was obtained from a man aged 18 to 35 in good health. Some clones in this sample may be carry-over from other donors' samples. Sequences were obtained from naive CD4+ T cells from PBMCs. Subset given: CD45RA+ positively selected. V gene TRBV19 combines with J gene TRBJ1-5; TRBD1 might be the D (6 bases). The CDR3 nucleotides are TGTGCCAGTAGTGGTTGGGACAAGGGCTTAAGTCAGCCCCAGCATTTT. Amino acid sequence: CASSGWDKGLSQPQHF.